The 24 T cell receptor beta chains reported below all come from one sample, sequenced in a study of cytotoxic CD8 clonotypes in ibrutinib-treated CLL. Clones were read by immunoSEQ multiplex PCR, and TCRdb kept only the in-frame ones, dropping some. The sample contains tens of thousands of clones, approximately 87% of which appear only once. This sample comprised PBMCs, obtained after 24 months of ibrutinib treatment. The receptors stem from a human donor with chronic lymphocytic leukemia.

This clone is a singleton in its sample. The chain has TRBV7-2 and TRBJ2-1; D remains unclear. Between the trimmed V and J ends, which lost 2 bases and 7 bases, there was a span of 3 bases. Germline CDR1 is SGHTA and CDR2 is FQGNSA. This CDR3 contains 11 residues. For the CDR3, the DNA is TGTGCCAGCAGCTTATTGAATGAGCAGTTCTTC. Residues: CASSLLNEQFF.

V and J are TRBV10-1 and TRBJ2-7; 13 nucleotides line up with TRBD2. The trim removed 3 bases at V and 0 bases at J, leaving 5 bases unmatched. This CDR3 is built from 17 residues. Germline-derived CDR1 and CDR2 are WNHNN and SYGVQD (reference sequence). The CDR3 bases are TGCGCCAGCAGTGACCGACTAGCGGGAGGTAACTCCTACGAGCAGTACTTC. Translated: CASSDRLAGGNSYEQYF.

CDR3 sequence (DNA): TGTGCCAGCAGTGAAGTGGAGGGGACAGATACGCAGTATTTT. It encodes CASSEVEGTDTQYF. V gene TRBV6-1 combines with J gene TRBJ2-3, with TRBD2 as a possible D gene (6 bases). CDR1 is MNHNS, CDR2 SASEGT, per germline. This CDR3 is 14 amino acids long. The ends were cut back, 1 base at V and 3 bases at J, with 8 bases in the middle.

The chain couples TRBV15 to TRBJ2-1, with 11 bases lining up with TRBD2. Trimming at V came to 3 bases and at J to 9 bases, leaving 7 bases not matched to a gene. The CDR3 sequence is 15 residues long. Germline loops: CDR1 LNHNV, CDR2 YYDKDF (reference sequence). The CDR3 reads CATSSLRLAGSEQFF. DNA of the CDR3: TGTGCCACCAGCAGCTTACGACTAGCGGGGTCTGAGCAGTTCTTC.

CDR3 in amino acids: CASSLLGRGRDRGGTQYF. The CDR3 DNA follows: TGTGCCAGCAGCTTACTGGGTCGCGGGAGGGACCGTGGGGGGACGCAGTATTTT. The chain couples TRBV5-4 to TRBJ2-3; 9 bases line up with TRBD2. CDR1 is SGHNT, CDR2 YYREEE, per germline (reference sequence). V lost 2 bases and J lost 9; bases outside the gene matches: 19. CDR3 length equals 18 residues.

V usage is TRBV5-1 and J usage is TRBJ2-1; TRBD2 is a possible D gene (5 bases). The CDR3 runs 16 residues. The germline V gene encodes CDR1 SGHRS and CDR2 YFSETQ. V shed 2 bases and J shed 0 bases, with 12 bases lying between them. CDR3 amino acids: CASSFSPSSSYNEQFF. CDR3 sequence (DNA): TGCGCCAGCAGCTTCTCGCCTAGCAGCTCCTACAATGAGCAGTTCTTC.

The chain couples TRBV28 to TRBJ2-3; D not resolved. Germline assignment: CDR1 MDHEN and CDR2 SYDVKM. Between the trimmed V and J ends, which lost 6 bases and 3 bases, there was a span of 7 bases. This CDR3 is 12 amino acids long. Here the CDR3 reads CASRVRTDTQYF. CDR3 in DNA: TGTGCCAGCAGGGTGAGGACAGATACGCAGTATTTT.

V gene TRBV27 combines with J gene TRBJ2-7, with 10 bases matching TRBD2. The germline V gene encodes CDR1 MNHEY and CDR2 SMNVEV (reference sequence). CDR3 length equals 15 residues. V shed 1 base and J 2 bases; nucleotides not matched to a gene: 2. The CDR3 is CASSLFGTSAYEQYF. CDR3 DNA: TGTGCCAGCAGTTTATTCGGGACTAGCGCCTACGAGCAGTACTTC.

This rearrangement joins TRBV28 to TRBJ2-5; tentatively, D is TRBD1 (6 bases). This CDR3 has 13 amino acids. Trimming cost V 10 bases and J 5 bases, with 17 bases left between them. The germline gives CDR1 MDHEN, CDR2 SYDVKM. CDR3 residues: CATKKGGRETQYF. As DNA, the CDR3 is TGTGCCACCAAAAAAGGGGGACGGGAGACCCAGTACTTC.

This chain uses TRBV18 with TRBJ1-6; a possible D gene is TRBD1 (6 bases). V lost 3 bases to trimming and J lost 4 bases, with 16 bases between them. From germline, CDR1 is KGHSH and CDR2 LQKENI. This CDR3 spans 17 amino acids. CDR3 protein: CASSPEIGQSYNSPLHF. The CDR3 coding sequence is TGTGCCAGCTCACCTGAGATCGGACAGTCATATAATTCACCCCTCCACTTT. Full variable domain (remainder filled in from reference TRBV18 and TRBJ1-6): NAGVMQNPRHLVRRRGQEARLRCSPMKGHSHVYWYRQLPEEGLKFMVYLQKENIIDESGMPKERFSAEFPKEGPSILRIQQVVRGDSAAYFCASSPEIGQSYNSPLHFGNGTRLTVT.

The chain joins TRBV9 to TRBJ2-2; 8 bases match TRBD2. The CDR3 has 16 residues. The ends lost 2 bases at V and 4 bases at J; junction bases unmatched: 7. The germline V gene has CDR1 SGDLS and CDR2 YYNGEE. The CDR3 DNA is TGTGCCAGCAGCGTGAGTAGCGGGATGGGCACCGGGGAGCTGTTTTTT. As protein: CASSVSSGMGTGELFF.

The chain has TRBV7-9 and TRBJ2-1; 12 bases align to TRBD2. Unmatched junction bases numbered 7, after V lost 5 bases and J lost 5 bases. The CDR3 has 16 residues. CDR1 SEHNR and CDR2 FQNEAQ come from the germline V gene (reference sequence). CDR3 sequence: CASSKTSGSINNEQFF. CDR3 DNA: TGTGCCAGCAGCAAGACTAGCGGGAGTATCAACAATGAGCAGTTCTTC.

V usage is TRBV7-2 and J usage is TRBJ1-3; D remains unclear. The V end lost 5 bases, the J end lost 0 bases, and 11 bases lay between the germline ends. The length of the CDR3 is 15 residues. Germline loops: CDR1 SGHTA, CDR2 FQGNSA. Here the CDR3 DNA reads TGTGCCAGCAGCCCTCACCAGTCCTCTGGAAACACCATATATTTT. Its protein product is CASSPHQSSGNTIYF.

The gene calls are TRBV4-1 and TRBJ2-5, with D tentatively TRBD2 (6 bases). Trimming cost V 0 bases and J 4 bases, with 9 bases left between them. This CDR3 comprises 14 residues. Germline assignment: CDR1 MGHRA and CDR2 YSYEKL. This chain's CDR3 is CASSQEPGGETQYF. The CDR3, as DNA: TGCGCCAGCAGCCAAGAGCCCGGGGGAGAGACCCAGTACTTC.

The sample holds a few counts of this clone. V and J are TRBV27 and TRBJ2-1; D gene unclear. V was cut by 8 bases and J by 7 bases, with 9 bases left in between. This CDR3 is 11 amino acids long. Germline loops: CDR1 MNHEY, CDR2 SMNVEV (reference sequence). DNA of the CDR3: TGTGCCAGCCTAACGACTAATGAGCAGTTCTTC. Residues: CASLTTNEQFF.

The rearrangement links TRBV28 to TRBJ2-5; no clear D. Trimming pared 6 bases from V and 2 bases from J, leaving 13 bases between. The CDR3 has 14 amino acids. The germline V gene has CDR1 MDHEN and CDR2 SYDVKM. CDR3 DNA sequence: TGTGCCAGCAGCCCTTACAGTCTTCAAGAGACCCAGTACTTC. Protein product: CASSPYSLQETQYF.

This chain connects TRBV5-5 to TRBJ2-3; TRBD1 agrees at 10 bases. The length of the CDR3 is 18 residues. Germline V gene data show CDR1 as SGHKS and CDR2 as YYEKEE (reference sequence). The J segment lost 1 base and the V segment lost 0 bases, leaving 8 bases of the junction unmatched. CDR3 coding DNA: TGTGCCAGCAGCTTGGTAGGGGTCGGACAGGGGGGCACAGATACGCAGTATTTT. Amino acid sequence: CASSLVGVGQGGTDTQYF.

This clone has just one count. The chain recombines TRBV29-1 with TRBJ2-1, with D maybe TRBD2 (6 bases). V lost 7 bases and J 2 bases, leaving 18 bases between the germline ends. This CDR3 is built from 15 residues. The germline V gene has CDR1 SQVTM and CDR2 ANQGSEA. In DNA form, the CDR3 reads TGCAGCGCCCCTATTCGGGAGTCCCCCTACAATGAGCAGTTCTTC. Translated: CSAPIRESPYNEQFF.

The chain's CDR3 is CASSLAAGETQYF. The CDR3 nucleotides are TGCGCCAGCAGCTTGGCGGCTGGAGAGACCCAGTACTTC. The chain carries TRBV5-1 and TRBJ2-5; no firm D call. The CDR3 runs to 13 residues. With 0 bases removed from V and 4 bases from J, the gap between germline ends came to 7 bases. Germline V gene sequence: CDR1 SGHRS, CDR2 YFSETQ.

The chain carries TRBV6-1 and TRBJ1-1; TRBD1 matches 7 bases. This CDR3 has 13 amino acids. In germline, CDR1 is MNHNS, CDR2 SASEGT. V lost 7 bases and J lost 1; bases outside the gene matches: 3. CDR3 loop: CASIYRGNTEAFF. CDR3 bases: TGTGCCAGCATTTACAGGGGGAACACTGAAGCTTTCTTT.

The CDR3 loop reads CAWIVQGVGNTIYF. As DNA, the CDR3 is TGTGCCTGGATCGTACAGGGGGTCGGAAACACCATATATTTT. The V gene is TRBV30, the J gene TRBJ1-3; 8 bases are a match to TRBD1. The CDR3 has 14 residues. In germline, CDR1 is GTSNPN, CDR2 SVGIG (reference sequence). The trim removed 4 bases at V and 4 bases at J, leaving 6 bases unmatched.

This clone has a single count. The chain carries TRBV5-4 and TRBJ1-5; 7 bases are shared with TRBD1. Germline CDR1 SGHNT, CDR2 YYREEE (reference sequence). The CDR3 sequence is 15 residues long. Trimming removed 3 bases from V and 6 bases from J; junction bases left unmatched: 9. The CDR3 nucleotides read TGTGCCAGCAGCTCGGGGGGACAGTCGGTTCAGCCCCAGCATTTT. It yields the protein CASSSGGQSVQPQHF. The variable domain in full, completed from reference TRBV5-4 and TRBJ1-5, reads ETGVTQSPTHLIKTRGQQVTLRCSSQSGHNTVSWYQQALGQGPQFIFQYYREEENGRGNFPPRFSGLQFPNYSSELNVNALELDDSALYLCASSSGGQSVQPQHFGDGTRLSIL.

The CDR3 DNA reads as TGTGCCAGCAGCTTAAATTCCGCGCACAACTATGGCTACACCTTC. It yields the protein CASSLNSAHNYGYTF. This chain joins TRBV7-9 and TRBJ1-2; D not certain. Germline-derived CDR1 and CDR2 are SEHNR and FQNEAQ (reference sequence). The CDR3 covers 15 residues. Trimming removed 2 bases from V and 2 bases from J, with 12 bases in between.

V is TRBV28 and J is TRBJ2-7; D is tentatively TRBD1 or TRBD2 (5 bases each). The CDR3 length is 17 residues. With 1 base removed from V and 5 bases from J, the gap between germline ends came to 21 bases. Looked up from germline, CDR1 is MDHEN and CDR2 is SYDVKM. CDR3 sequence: CASSLSQGGGWRDEQYF. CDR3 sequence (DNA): TGTGCCAGCAGTTTATCCCAGGGCGGCGGGTGGCGAGACGAGCAGTACTTC.